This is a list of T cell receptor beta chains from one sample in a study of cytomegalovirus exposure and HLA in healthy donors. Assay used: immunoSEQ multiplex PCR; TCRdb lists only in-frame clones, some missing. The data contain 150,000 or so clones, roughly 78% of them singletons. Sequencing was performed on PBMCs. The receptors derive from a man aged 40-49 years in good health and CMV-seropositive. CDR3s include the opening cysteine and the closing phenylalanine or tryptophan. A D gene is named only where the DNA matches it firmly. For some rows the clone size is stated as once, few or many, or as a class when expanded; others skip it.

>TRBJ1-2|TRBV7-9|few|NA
CASAALGEAYGYTF
TGTGCCAGCGCCGCCTTAGGGGAGGCCTATGGCTACACCTTC
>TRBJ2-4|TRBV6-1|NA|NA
CASIPGADGKNIQYF
TGTGCCAGCATTCCAGGGGCCGACGGCAAAAACATTCAGTACTTC
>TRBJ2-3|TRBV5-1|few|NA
CASSAVESTDTQYF
TGCGCCAGCAGCGCGGTGGAGTCCACAGATACGCAGTATTTT
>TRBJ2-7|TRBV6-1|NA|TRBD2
CASSERTSGTYEQYF
TGTGCCAGCAGTGAAAGGACTAGCGGAACCTACGAGCAGTACTTC
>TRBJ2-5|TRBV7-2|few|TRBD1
CASSLPQGAGETQYF
TGTGCCAGCAGCTTACCCCAGGGGGCCGGGGAGACCCAGTACTTC
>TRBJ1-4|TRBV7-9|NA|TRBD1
CASSIAHRGTNEKLFF
TGTGCCAGCAGCATTGCGCACAGGGGAACTAATGAAAAACTGTTTTTT
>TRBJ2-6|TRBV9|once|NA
CASSRGQTTGANVLTF
TGTGCCAGCAGCCGGGGACAAACAACAGGGGCCAACGTCCTGACTTTC
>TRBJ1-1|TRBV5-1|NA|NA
CASSLDREGRLNTEAFF
TGCGCCAGCAGCTTGGACAGGGAGGGTCGGTTGAACACTGAAGCTTTCTTT
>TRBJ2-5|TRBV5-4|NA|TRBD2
CASSLAAGGRGETQYF
TGTGCCAGCAGCTTGGCGGCGGGAGGGCGTGGAGAGACCCAGTACTTC
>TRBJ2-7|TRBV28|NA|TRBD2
CASSQTSGMDEQYF
TGTGCCAGCAGCCAAACTAGCGGGATGGACGAGCAGTACTTC
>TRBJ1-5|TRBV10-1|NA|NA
CASSAGSNQPQHF
TGCGCCAGCAGTGCGGGTAGCAATCAGCCCCAGCATTTT
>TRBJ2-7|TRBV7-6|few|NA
CASSLAQASYEQYF
TGTGCCAGCAGCTTAGCGCAGGCCTCCTACGAGCAGTACTTC
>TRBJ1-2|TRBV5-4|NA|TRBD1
CASTRQSEGASNYGYTF
TGTGCCAGCACCCGTCAATCCGAGGGGGCATCCAACTATGGCTACACCTTC
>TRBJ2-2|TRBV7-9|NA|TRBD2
CSSSSELAGRAGELFF
TGTTCCAGCAGCTCGGAACTAGCGGGTCGTGCGGGGGAGCTGTTTTTT
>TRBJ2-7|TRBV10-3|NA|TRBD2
CATRGGGASGTYEQYF
TGTGCCACCCGTGGCGGGGGGGCTAGCGGGACCTACGAGCAGTACTTC
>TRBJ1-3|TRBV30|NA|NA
CAWSGQAGNTIYF
TGTGCCTGGAGTGGACAGGCTGGAAACACCATATATTTT
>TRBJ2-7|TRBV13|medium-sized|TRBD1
CASSPDRGHEQYF
TGTGCCAGCAGCCCCGACAGGGGGCACGAGCAGTACTTC
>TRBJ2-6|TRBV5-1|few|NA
CASSFLSPKPPLSGANVLTF
TGCGCCAGCAGCTTTTTGAGCCCTAAACCCCCTCTCTCTGGGGCCAACGTCCTGACTTTC
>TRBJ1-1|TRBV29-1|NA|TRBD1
CSAVRDRADTEAFF
TGCAGCGCCGTGAGGGACAGGGCGGATACTGAAGCTTTCTTT
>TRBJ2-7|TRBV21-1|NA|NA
CASSESTSGYSYEQYF
TGTGCCAGCAGCGAGTCGACTAGCGGGTACTCCTACGAGCAGTACTTC
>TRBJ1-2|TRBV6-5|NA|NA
CASSYSLSGGNYGYTF
TGTGCCAGCAGTTACTCCCTGAGCGGGGGTAACTATGGCTACACCTTC
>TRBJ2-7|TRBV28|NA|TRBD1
CASRIRTGWADEQYF
TGTGCCAGCAGGATTCGGACAGGGTGGGCGGACGAGCAGTACTTC
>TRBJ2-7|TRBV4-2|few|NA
CASSQGTSGGGDYEQYF
TGTGCCAGCAGCCAAGGGACCTCTGGAGGGGGGGATTACGAGCAGTACTTC
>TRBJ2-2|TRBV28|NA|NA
CASIDPNTGELFF
TGTGCCAGCATAGATCCGAACACCGGGGAGCTGTTTTTT
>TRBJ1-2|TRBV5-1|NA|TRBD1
CASSLAQGARGYTF
TGCGCCAGCAGCTTGGCACAGGGGGCTCGGGGCTACACCTTC
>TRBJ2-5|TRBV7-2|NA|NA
CASSLGGAGPQYF
TGTGCCAGCAGCTTAGGCGGGGCAGGTCCCCAGTACTTC
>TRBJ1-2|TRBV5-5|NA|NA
CASSFWRNYGYTF
TGTGCCAGCAGCTTCTGGCGGAACTATGGCTACACCTTC
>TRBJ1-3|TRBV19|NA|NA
CASSIDRGGSSGNTIYF
TGTGCCAGTAGTATAGATCGCGGCGGGAGCTCTGGAAACACCATATATTTT
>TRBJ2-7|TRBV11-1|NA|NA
CASSLGDRLFLEQYF
TGTGCCAGCAGCTTAGGAGACAGGCTCTTTCTCGAGCAGTACTTC
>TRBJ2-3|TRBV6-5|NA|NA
CASSYGRGVTDTQYF
TGTGCCAGCAGTTACGGAAGGGGCGTCACAGATACGCAGTATTTT
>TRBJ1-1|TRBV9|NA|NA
CASSVETSNTEAFF
TGTGCCAGCAGCGTAGAGACTTCGAACACTGAAGCTTTCTTT
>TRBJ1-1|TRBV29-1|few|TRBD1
CTVLPYRGLNTEAFF
TGCACAGTTCTCCCTTACAGGGGATTGAACACTGAAGCTTTCTTT
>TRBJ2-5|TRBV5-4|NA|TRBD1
CASSEPTGSETQYF
TGTGCCAGCAGCGAGCCGACAGGGTCGGAGACCCAGTACTTC
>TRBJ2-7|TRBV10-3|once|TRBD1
CATGEGTGRYEQYF
TGTGCCACGGGGGAGGGGACAGGGCGCTACGAGCAGTACTTC
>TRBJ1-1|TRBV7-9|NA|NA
CASSLSVNTEAFF
TGTGCCAGCAGCTTATCCGTGAACACTGAAGCTTTCTTT
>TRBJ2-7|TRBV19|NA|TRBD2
CASSRGGSQTGEQYF
TGTGCCAGTAGTCGGGGCGGGAGTCAAACTGGCGAGCAGTACTTC
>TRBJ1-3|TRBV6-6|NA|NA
CATLDSAGNTIYF
TGTGCCACCTTAGACAGTGCTGGAAACACCATATATTTT
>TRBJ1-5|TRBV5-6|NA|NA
CASSLGGFQPQHF
TGTGCCAGCAGCTTGGGCGGGTTTCAGCCCCAGCATTTT
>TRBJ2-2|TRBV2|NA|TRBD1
CASSGQGARNTGELFF
TGTGCCAGCAGTGGACAGGGGGCGCGGAACACCGGGGAGCTGTTTTTT
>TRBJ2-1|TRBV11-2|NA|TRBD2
CASSLALRTSGSNEQFF
TGTGCCAGCAGCTTAGCCCTTCGGACTAGCGGGAGTAATGAGCAGTTCTTC
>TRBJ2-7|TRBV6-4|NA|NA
CATLPTTEQYF
TGTGCCACCCTGCCGACAACTGAGCAGTACTTC
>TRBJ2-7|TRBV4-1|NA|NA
CASSQGGAGYLSYEQYF
TGCGCCAGCAGCCAAGGAGGAGCGGGCTACCTCTCCTACGAGCAGTACTTC
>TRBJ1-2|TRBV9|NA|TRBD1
CASGPEGQGLNYGYTF
TGTGCCAGCGGGCCTGAGGGACAGGGCTTAAACTATGGCTACACCTTC
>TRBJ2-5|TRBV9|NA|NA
CASSDHGSGRETQYF
TGTGCCAGCAGCGATCACGGGTCTGGGAGAGAGACCCAGTACTTC
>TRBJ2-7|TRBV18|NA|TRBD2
CASSPTGTRTLDEQYF
TGTGCCAGCTCACCGACCGGGACTAGGACCTTGGACGAGCAGTACTTC
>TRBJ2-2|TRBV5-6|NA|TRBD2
CASSLAFLAGGGPGELFF
TGTGCCAGCAGCTTGGCGTTCCTAGCGGGAGGAGGACCCGGGGAGCTGTTTTTT
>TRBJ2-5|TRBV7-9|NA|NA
CASSLGQQRTQYF
TGTGCCAGCAGCCTCGGACAGCAGCGGACCCAGTACTTC
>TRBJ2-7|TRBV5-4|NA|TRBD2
CASTSAGTSGRLYEQYF
TGTGCCAGCACCTCAGCCGGGACTAGCGGGAGGTTGTACGAGCAGTACTTC
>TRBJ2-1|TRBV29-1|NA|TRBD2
CSVEGLAGGGVYNEQFF
TGCAGCGTTGAAGGTCTAGCGGGAGGTGGGGTTTACAATGAGCAGTTCTTC
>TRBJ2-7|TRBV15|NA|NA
CATSRGRLGHTRRDSYEQYF
TGTGCCACCAGCAGAGGTCGACTAGGCCACACGCGACGCGATTCTTACGAGCAGTACTTC
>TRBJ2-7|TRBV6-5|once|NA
CASSPKRHTYEQYF
TGTGCCAGCAGTCCCAAGCGGCACACCTACGAGCAGTACTTC
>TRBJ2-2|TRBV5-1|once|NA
CASSYPSSTGELFF
TGCGCCAGCAGCTACCCTAGTAGCACCGGGGAGCTGTTTTTT
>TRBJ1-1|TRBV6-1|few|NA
CATKGINTEAFF
TGTGCCACCAAGGGGATCAACACTGAAGCTTTCTTT
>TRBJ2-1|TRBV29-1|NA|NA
CSVESGQGNNEQFF
TGCAGCGTTGAATCAGGGCAGGGTAACAATGAGCAGTTCTTC
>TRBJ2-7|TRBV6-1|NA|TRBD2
CASSALGLAGGPGQEQYF
TGTGCCAGCAGTGCTCTAGGCCTAGCGGGAGGGCCGGGTCAAGAGCAGTACTTC
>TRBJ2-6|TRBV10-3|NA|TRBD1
CAISRDRDSGANVLTF
TGTGCCATCAGTCGGGACAGGGACTCTGGGGCCAACGTCCTGACTTTC
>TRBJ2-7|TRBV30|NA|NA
CAWSGAGSYEQYF
TGTGCCTGGAGTGGCGCGGGCTCCTACGAGCAGTACTTC
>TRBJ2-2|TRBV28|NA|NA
CASMTPGLNTGELFF
TGTGCCAGCATGACCCCAGGGCTGAACACCGGGGAGCTGTTTTTT